The rows below give T cell receptor beta chains drawn from one sample of a study of identical twins. TCRdb independently ran MiXCR on the 5' RACE reads; one entry per CDR3 protein. Of 1.5 million to 2 million distinct CDR3 sequences detected, around a third appear once; the ten largest clones hold more than 0.25%. The source material was cord blood. The receptors were sampled from a newborn girl in good health. The CDR3 runs from the conserved cysteine through the conserved F or W. A D gene is named only where the DNA matches it firmly. Clone size is given for some rows only: seen once, a few or many times, or a class if the clone is expanded.

cdr3_nt cdr3_aa j_call d_call clone_size v_call
TGCAGTGCGCCGGACAGCTGGGACTACAATGAGCAGTTCTTC CSAPDSWDYNEQFF TRBJ2-1 . . TRBV20-1
TGCGCCAGCAGTTCCTCGCGGGAGGCCTACAATGAGCAGTTCTTC CASSSSREAYNEQFF TRBJ2-1 TRBD2 . TRBV5-1
TGCAGCGGATCGGGAGTCCCCACAGATACGCAGTATTTT CSGSGVPTDTQYF TRBJ2-3 . few TRBV29-1
TGTGCCAGCAGCCCCCGCGGAGGTGGTGTTTCAAAACTGTTTTTT CASSPRGGGVSKLFF TRBJ1-4 . . TRBV3-1
TGCAGTGCTAGAGCCCGGGACAAATATGGCTACACCTTC CSARARDKYGYTF TRBJ1-2 . once TRBV20-1
TGTGCCAGCAGTTACGACAATGCGGCGAATTCACCCCTCCACTTT CASSYDNAANSPLHF TRBJ1-6 . . TRBV6-5
TGTGCCAGCCTTCGCTCATTAGCGGGAGGACGCCAAGAGACCCAGTACTTC CASLRSLAGGRQETQYF TRBJ2-5 TRBD2 . TRBV28
TGTGCCAGCAGTGTGATAGCGGAGTTAGGATCTGCGCCAGGAAAACTGTTTTTT CASSVIAELGSAPGKLFF TRBJ1-4 . . TRBV2
TGTGCCAGCAGCTCAAGGGGACCCAGGGGCGAGCAGTACTTC CASSSRGPRGEQYF TRBJ2-7 . . TRBV7-2
TGTGCCAGCAGTTCCAAAGGGGGTCCTAAACAAGAGACCCAGTACTTC CASSSKGGPKQETQYF TRBJ2-5 . few TRBV27
TGTGCCAGCAGTTACGGACAGCGCTACGAGCAGTACTTC CASSYGQRYEQYF TRBJ2-7 . . TRBV6-5
TGTGCCTGCAGTGCCGGGACAGGTACCTACGAGCAGTACTTC CACSAGTGTYEQYF TRBJ2-7 TRBD1 . TRBV12-3/TRBV12-4
TGTGCCAGCAGTGAATTAGGGGGACTCGCCGGGGAGCTGTTTTTT CASSELGGLAGELFF TRBJ2-2 . . TRBV25-1
TGTGCCAGCAGCCAAGGGACTAGCGGGAGGGCCTACACAGATACGCAGTATTTT CASSQGTSGRAYTDTQYF TRBJ2-3 TRBD2 many TRBV4-2
TGCAGTGCTTTAGGACAGGGGGTTTCACCCCTCCACTTT CSALGQGVSPLHF TRBJ1-6 TRBD1 . TRBV20-1
TGCAGTGCTATCGGGAGCAGGGGAAGTACTGAAGCTTTCTTT CSAIGSRGSTEAFF TRBJ1-1 . . TRBV20-1
TGCAGTGCTGTCCGGGACATCCTCTACAATGAGCAGTACTTC CSAVRDILYNEQYF TRBJ2-7 . . TRBV20-1
TGTGCCACCAGCCTCGACCCTAACTATGGCAACACCTTC CATSLDPNYGNTF TRBJ1-2 . . TRBV10-3
TGTGCCAGCAGCGTAACCCCGGGACAAGAGACCCAGTACTTC CASSVTPGQETQYF TRBJ2-5 . . TRBV9
TGTGCCAGCAGTGTCGGCAGGACCTACAATGAGCAGTTCTTC CASSVGRTYNEQFF TRBJ2-1 . . TRBV2
TGTGCCAGCAGTTTTGGAACGGGACGGAACTATGACTACACCTTC CASSFGTGRNYDYTF TRBJ1-2 . few TRBV12-3/TRBV12-4
TGTGCCAGCAGCCAATCGCGGCGCGAAAAGGAAAAACTGTTTTTT CASSQSRREKEKLFF TRBJ1-4 . few TRBV4-2
TGTGCCAGCAGCTTAGGCGGGCCCGCGACACGCAAGACTTACTCCTATAATTCACCCCCCCACTTT CASSLGGPATRKTYSYNSPPHF TRBJ1-6 . . TRBV11-1
TGTGCCAGCAGTGAATTCGGGACTTTCAGCTCCTACGAGCAGTACTTC CASSEFGTFSSYEQYF TRBJ2-7 . many TRBV6-1
TGTGCTAGTGGGCCCGGGACTAGCAGGAACAATGAGCAGTACTTC CASGPGTSRNNEQYF TRBJ2-7 TRBD2 . TRBV12-5
TGCAGTGCCGACGCTGGGAGCTTACACCAGCCCCAGCATTTT CSADAGSLHQPQHF TRBJ1-5 . . TRBV20-1
TGTGCCAGCAGCTTAGCTCCTAGCGGGATCTACAATGAGCAGTTCTTC CASSLAPSGIYNEQFF TRBJ2-1 TRBD2 . TRBV7-2
TGTGCCATCGGCAGGGAACAGGAAAAACTGTTTTTT CAIGREQEKLFF TRBJ1-4 . . TRBV10-3
TGTGCCAGCAGACGCACAGGGGGCGAAGGCTACACCTTC CASRRTGGEGYTF TRBJ1-2 TRBD1 . TRBV12-3/TRBV12-4
TGCAGCGTTGAAGGGGGGGGGCGCGCGGCCAAAAACATTCAGTACTTC CSVEGGGRAAKNIQYF TRBJ2-4 . few TRBV29-1